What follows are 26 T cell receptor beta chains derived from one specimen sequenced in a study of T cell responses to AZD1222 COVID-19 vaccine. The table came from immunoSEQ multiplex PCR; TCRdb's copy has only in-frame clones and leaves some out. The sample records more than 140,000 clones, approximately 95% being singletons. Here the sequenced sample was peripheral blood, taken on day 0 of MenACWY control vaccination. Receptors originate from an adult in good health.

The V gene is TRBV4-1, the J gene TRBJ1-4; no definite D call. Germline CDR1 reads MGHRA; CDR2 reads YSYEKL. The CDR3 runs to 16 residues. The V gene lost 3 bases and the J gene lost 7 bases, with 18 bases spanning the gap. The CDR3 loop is CASSHTPLALGEKLFF. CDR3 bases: TGCGCCAGCAGCCATACGCCCTTGGCTTTAGGTGAAAAACTGTTTTTT.

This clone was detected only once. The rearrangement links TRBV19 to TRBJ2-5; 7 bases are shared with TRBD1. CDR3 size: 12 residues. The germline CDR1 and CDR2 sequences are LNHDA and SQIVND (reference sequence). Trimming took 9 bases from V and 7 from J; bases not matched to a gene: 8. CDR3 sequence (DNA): TGTGCCAGCAGAGCGGCAGGGGGGACCCAGTACTTC. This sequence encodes CASRAAGGTQYF.

The CDR3 bases are TGTGCCAGTAGTATCCAGGGACAGATGAACACTGAAGCTTTCTTT. This codes for CASSIQGQMNTEAFF. The chain joins TRBV19 to TRBJ1-1; the match to TRBD1 covers 7 bases. V was pared by 3 bases and J by 0 bases, with 4 bases of the junction left unmatched. The germline CDR1 and CDR2 sequences are LNHDA and SQIVND (reference sequence). The CDR3 is 15 residues long.

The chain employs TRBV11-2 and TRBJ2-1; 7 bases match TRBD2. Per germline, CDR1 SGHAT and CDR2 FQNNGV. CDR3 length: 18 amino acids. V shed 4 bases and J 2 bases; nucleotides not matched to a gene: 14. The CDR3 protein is CASSSPSSLLAAYNEQFF. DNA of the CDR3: TGTGCCAGCAGCTCCCCGTCTTCTTTGCTAGCGGCCTACAATGAGCAGTTCTTC.

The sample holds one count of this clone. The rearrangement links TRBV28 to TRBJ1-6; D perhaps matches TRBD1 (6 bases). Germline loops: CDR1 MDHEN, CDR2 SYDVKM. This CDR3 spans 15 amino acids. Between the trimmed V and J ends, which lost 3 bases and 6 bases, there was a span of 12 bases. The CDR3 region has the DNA TGTGCCAGCAGTTTGATGGGGGCTGGTAATTCACCCCTCCACTTT. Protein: CASSLMGAGNSPLHF.

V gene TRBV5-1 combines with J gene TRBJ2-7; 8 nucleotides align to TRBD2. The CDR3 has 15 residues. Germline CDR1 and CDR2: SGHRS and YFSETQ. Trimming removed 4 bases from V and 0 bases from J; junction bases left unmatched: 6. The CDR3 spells CASSTTSAYSYEQYF. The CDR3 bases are TGCGCCAGCAGCACGACTAGCGCGTACTCCTACGAGCAGTACTTC.

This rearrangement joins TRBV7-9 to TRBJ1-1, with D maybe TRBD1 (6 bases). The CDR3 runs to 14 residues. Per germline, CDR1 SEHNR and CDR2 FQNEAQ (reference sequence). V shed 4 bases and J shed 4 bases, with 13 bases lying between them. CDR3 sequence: CASSWEGVGTEAFF. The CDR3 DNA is TGTGCCAGCAGCTGGGAGGGGGTTGGCACTGAAGCTTTCTTT.

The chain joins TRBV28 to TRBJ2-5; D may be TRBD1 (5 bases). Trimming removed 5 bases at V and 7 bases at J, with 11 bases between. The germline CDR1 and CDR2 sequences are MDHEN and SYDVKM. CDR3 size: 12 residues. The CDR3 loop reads CASSLQRGTQYF. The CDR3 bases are TGTGCCAGCAGTCTACAAAGGGGGACCCAGTACTTC.

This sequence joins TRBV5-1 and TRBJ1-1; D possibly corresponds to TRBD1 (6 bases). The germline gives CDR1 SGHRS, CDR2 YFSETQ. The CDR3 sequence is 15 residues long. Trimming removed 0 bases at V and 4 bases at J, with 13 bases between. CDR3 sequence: CASSLAGGVGTEAFF. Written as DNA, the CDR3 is TGCGCCAGCAGCTTGGCCGGGGGCGTTGGCACTGAAGCTTTCTTT.

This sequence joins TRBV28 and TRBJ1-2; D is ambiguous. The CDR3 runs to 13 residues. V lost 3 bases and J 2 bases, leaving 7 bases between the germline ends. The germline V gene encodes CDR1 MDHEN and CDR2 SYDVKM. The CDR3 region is CASSFQRNYGYTF. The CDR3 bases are TGTGCCAGCAGTTTTCAAAGGAACTATGGCTACACCTTC.

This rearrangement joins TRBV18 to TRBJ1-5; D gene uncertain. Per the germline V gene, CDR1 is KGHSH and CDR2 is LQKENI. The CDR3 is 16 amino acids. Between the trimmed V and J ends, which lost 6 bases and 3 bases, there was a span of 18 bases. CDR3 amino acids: CASSPGRRKINQPQHF. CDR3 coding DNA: TGTGCCAGCTCTCCAGGACGGAGAAAGATCAATCAGCCCCAGCATTTT. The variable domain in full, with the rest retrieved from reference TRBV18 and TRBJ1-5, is NAGVMQNPRHLVRRRGQEARLRCSPMKGHSHVYWYRQLPEEGLKFMVYLQKENIIDESGMPKERFSAEFPKEGPSILRIQQVVRGDSAAYFCASSPGRRKINQPQHFGDGTRLSIL.

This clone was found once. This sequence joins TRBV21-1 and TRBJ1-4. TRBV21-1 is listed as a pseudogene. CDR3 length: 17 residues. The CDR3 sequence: CASSKALLGRRNEKLFF. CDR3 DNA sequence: TGTGCCAGCAGCAAAGCGCTCTTGGGGAGGAGAAATGAAAAACTGTTTTTT.

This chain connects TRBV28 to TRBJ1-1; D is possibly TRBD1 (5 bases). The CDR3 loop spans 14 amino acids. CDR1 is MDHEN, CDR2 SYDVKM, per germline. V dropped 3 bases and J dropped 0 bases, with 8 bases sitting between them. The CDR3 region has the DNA TGTGCCAGCAGTTTGCGACAGATGAACACTGAAGCTTTCTTT. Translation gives CASSLRQMNTEAFF.

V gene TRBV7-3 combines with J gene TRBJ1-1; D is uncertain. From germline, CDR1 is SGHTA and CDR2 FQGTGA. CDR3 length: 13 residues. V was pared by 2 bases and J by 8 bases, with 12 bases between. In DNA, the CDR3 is TGTGCCAGCAGCTTATTTTCCGTTTCCGAAGCTTTCTTT. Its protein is CASSLFSVSEAFF.

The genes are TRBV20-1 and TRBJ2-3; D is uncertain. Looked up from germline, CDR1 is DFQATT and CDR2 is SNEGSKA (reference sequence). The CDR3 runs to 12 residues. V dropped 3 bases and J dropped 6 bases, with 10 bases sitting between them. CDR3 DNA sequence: TGCAGTGCTAGTGTTCCAGACGATACGCAGTATTTT. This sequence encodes CSASVPDDTQYF.

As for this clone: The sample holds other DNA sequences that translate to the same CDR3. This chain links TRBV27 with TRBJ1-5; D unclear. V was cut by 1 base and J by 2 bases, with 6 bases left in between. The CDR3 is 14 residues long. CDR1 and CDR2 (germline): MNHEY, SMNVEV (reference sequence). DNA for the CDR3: TGTGCCAGCAGTTTATTTGGGGGCAATCAGCCCCAGCATTTT. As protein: CASSLFGGNQPQHF.

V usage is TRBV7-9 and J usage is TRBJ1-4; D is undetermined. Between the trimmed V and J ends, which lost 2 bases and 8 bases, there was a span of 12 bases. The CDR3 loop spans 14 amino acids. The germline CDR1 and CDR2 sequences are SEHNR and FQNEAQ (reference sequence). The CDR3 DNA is TGTGCCAGCAGCTTATACGGGGAAGGCGAAAAACTGTTTTTT. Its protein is CASSLYGEGEKLFF.

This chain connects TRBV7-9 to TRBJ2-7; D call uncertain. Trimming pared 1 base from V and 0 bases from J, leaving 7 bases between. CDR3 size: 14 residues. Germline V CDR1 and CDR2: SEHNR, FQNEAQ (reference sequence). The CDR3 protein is CASSLVGSSYEQYF. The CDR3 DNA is TGTGCCAGCAGCTTAGTGGGGTCCTCCTACGAGCAGTACTTC.

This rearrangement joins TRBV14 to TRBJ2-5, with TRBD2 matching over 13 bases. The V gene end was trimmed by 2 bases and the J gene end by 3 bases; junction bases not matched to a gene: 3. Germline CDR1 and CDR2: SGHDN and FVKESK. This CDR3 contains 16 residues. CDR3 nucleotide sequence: TGTGCCAGCAGCCAATGGACTAGCGGGAGCAAAGAGACCCAGTACTTC. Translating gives CASSQWTSGSKETQYF.

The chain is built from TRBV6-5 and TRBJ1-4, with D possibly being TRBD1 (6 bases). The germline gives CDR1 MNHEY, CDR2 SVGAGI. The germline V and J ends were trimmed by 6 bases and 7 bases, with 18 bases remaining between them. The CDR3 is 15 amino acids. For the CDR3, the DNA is TGTGCCAGCAGCGCTTCACAGGGAGGTCTTGAAAAACTGTTTTTT. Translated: CASSASQGGLEKLFF.

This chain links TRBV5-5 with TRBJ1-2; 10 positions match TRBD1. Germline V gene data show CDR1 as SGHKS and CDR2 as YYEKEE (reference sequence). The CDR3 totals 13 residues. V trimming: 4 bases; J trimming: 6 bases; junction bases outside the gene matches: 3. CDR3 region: CASSTGTGDGYTF. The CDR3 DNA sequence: TGTGCCAGCAGCACCGGGACAGGGGATGGCTACACCTTC.

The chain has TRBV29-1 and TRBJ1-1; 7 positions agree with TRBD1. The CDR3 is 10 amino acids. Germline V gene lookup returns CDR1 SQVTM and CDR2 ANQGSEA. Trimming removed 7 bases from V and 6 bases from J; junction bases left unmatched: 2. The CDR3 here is CSGQGAEAFF. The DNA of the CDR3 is TGCAGCGGGCAGGGGGCTGAAGCTTTCTTT.

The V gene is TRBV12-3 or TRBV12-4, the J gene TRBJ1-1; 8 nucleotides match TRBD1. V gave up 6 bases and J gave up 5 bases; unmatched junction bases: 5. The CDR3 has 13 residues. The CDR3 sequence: CASRRTGQTEAFF. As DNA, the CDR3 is TGTGCCAGCAGACGGACAGGGCAAACTGAAGCTTTCTTT.

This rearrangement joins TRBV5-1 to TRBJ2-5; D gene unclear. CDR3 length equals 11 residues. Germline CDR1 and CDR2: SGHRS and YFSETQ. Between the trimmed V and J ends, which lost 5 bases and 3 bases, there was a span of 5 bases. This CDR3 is CASRTEETQYF. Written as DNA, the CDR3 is TGCGCCAGCAGAACTGAAGAGACCCAGTACTTC. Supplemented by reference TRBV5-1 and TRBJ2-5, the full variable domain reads KAGVTQTPRYLIKTRGQQVTLSCSPISGHRSVSWYQQTPGQGLQFLFEYFSETQRNKGNFPGRFSGRQFSNSRSEMNVSTLELGDSALYLCASRTEETQYFGPGTRLLVL.

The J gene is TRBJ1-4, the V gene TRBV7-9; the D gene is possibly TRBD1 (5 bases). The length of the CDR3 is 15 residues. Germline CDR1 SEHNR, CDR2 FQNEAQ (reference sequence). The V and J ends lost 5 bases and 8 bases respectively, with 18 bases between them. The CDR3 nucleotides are TGTGCCAGCAGCGAACTATCAGGGCTGGGAGAAAAACTGTTTTTT. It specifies CASSELSGLGEKLFF.

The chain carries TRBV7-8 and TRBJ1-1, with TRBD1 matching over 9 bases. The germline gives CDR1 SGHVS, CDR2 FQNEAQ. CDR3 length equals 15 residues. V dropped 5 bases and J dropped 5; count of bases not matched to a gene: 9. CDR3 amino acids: CASSRSGQGGTEAFF. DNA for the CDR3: TGTGCCAGCAGCCGTTCGGGACAGGGAGGAACTGAAGCTTTCTTT. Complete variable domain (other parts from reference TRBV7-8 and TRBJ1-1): GAGVSQSPRYKVAKRGQDVALRCDPISGHVSLFWYQQALGQGPEFLTYFQNEAQLDKSGLPSDRFFAERPEGSVSTLKIQRTQQEDSAVYLCASSRSGQGGTEAFFGQGTRLTVV.